The 19 T cell receptor beta chains below were found in one sample sequenced in a study of cytomegalovirus exposure and HLA in healthy donors. The PCR employed 60 Vbeta primers together with 13 Jbeta primers. Data came from immunoSEQ multiplex PCR; TCRdb stores just in-frame clones and leaves some out. The sample carries some 180,000 clones, 70% to 75% recorded once. The sample taken for sequencing was PBMCs. The receptors originated from a male donor in good health and CMV-seronegative.

The chain combines TRBV25-1 with TRBJ1-2; 8 bases are a match to TRBD1. Germline values: CDR1 MGHDK, CDR2 SYGVNS. The junction had 5 bases not matched to a gene; V was cut back by 2 bases and J by 3 bases. CDR3 length: 15 residues. The CDR3 loop is CASSEAGTGYYGYTF. DNA of the CDR3: TGTGCCAGCAGTGAAGCCGGGACAGGCTACTATGGCTACACCTTC.

V usage is TRBV6-4 and J usage is TRBJ2-5; 12 bases match TRBD1. There are 16 residues in the CDR3. J lost 4 bases, V lost 6 bases, and 9 bases had no gene match. From germline, CDR1 is MRHNA and CDR2 SNTAGT. The CDR3 loop is CASRPLGQGAGETQYF. In DNA, the CDR3 is TGTGCCAGCAGACCCCTGGGACAGGGGGCTGGAGAGACCCAGTACTTC.

The chain recombines TRBV28 with TRBJ2-7; the match to TRBD1 covers 7 bases. The CDR3 is 15 amino acids. The V gene end was trimmed by 5 bases and the J gene end by 4 bases; junction bases not matched to a gene: 11. Germline assignment: CDR1 MDHEN and CDR2 SYDVKM. This chain's CDR3 is CASSPRQGFSYEQYF. CDR3 sequence (DNA): TGTGCCAGCAGTCCCCGACAGGGATTCTCTTACGAGCAGTACTTC.

This clone was found a few times. The chain's CDR3 is CASSSNHQPQHF. Here the CDR3 DNA reads TGTGCCAGCAGCTCAAATCATCAGCCCCAGCATTTT. V gene TRBV7-2 combines with J gene TRBJ1-5; D is uncertain. Germline V gene data show CDR1 as SGHTA and CDR2 as FQGNSA. V was cut by 4 bases and J by 5 bases, with 6 bases left in between. This CDR3 is built from 12 residues.

CDR3 protein: CASSHGLMNTEAFF. DNA of the CDR3: TGCGCCAGCAGCCATGGCCTGATGAACACTGAAGCTTTCTTT. V gene TRBV4-1 combines with J gene TRBJ1-1, with D unclear. Germline V gene lookup returns CDR1 MGHRA and CDR2 YSYEKL. V gave up 3 bases and J gave up 0 bases, with 8 bases separating them. CDR3 length: 14 amino acids.

The CDR3 DNA reads as TGTGCCTGGATGCCCAGGGGTCTGAACACCGGGGAGCTGTTTTTT. Its protein is CAWMPRGLNTGELFF. The V gene is TRBV30, the J gene TRBJ2-2, with D perhaps matching TRBD1 (6 bases). The CDR3 sequence is 15 residues long. In germline, CDR1 is GTSNPN, CDR2 SVGIG (reference sequence). Trimming cost V 4 bases and J 1 base, with 13 bases left between them.

CDR3 DNA: TGTGCCAGCACCGGGACAGGGCCGAATGAGCAGTTCTTC. It translates to CASTGTGPNEQFF. The V gene is TRBV2, the J gene TRBJ2-1, with 9 bases that match TRBD1. This CDR3 spans 13 amino acids. After removal of 7 bases from V and 7 bases from J, the junction contained 5 bases not matched to a gene. Germline V CDR1 and CDR2: SNHLY, FYNNEI. The full variable domain, its missing parts supplied by reference TRBV2 and TRBJ2-1, is EPEVTQTPSHQVTQMGQEVILRCVPISNHLYFYWYRQILGQKVEFLVSFYNNEISEKSEIFDDQFSVERPDGSNFTLKIRSTKLEDSAMYFCASTGTGPNEQFFGPGTRLTVL.

This chain joins TRBV10-3 and TRBJ2-7; 7 positions match TRBD1. Trimming cost V 3 bases and J 10 bases; bases outside gene matches: 12. The CDR3 is 14 amino acids. CDR1 is ENHRY and CDR2 is SYGVKD in the germline V gene. The CDR3 loop is CAISDRGKRWSQYF. DNA of the CDR3: TGTGCCATCAGTGACAGGGGGAAGAGATGGTCCCAGTACTTC.

On this clone itself: Germline and junction disagree at one end, which may indicate a read error. V usage is TRBV7-2 and J usage is TRBJ2-1; TRBD2 might be the D (6 bases). From germline, CDR1 is SGHTA and CDR2 FQGNSA. The CDR3 is 14 residues long. In nucleotides, the CDR3 is TGCGCCAGCAGCCCCGACCCGGAGGGGAGGGAGCAGTTCTTC. It codes for CASSPDPEGREQFF.

For this clone: Other DNA sequences in this sample translate to the same CDR3. The CDR3 protein is CASSSYTDTQYF. The CDR3 region has the DNA TGTGCCAGCAGTTCCTACACAGATACGCAGTATTTT. J is TRBJ2-3 and V is TRBV7-2; no firm D call. The CDR3 is made up of 12 amino acids. Germline-derived CDR1 and CDR2 are SGHTA and FQGNSA. V was pared by 6 bases and J by 2 bases, with 6 bases between.

This sequence joins TRBV9 and TRBJ1-2, with a weak D call TRBD1 (6 bases). The germline V gene has CDR1 SGDLS and CDR2 YYNGEE. Trimming removed 0 bases from V and 4 bases from J, with 13 bases in between. The CDR3 covers 15 residues. The CDR3 loop is CASSVAARGGYGYTF. For the CDR3, the DNA is TGTGCCAGCAGCGTAGCCGCCAGGGGCGGCTATGGCTACACCTTC. Full variable domain (rest looked up from reference TRBV9 and TRBJ1-2): DSGVTQTPKHLITATGQRVTLRCSPRSGDLSVYWYQQSLDQGLQFLIQYYNGEERAKGNILERFSAQQFPDLHSELNLSSLELGDSALYFCASSVAARGGYGYTFGSGTRLTVV.

V and J are TRBV7-6 and TRBJ2-3; 8 nucleotides match TRBD1. CDR3 length: 16 amino acids. Germline V CDR1 and CDR2: SGHVS, FNYEAQ. V was clipped by 5 bases and J by 2 bases; unmatched bases: 9. This chain's CDR3 is CASSGPSGGITDTQYF. The CDR3 DNA sequence: TGTGCCAGCAGCGGACCATCAGGGGGCATCACAGATACGCAGTATTTT.

The genes are TRBV2 and TRBJ2-3, with D perhaps matching TRBD2 (5 bases). CDR1 is SNHLY, CDR2 FYNNEI, per germline. The V end lost 6 bases, the J end lost 3 bases, and 7 bases lay between the germline ends. This CDR3 region has 12 residues. CDR3 DNA sequence: TGTGCCAGCAGACTAGAGACAGATACGCAGTATTTT. Translating it yields CASRLETDTQYF. The full variable domain, completed using reference TRBV2 and TRBJ2-3, is EPEVTQTPSHQVTQMGQEVILRCVPISNHLYFYWYRQILGQKVEFLVSFYNNEISEKSEIFDDQFSVERPDGSNFTLKIRSTKLEDSAMYFCASRLETDTQYFGPGTRLTVL.

The V call is TRBV19, the J call TRBJ1-2; 7 bases map to TRBD1. The CDR3 extends over 16 amino acids. The junction had 13 bases not matched to a gene; V was cut back by 6 bases and J by 3 bases. Germline V gives CDR1 LNHDA, CDR2 SQIVND (reference sequence). As DNA, the CDR3 is TGTGCCAGTAGGGAACAGGGGCGGCCGAGTGACTATGGCTACACCTTC. Its protein product is CASREQGRPSDYGYTF.

The CDR3 loop reads CASSDSGIAGNTIYF. The CDR3 region has the DNA TGTGCCAGCAGCGACTCAGGGATCGCTGGAAACACCATATATTTT. V usage is TRBV2 and J usage is TRBJ1-3; a weak D match, TRBD1 (5 bases). The CDR3 runs 15 residues. Germline CDR1 and CDR2: SNHLY and FYNNEI. V was trimmed by 6 bases and J by 2 bases, leaving 14 bases between them.

This clone was seen a handful of times. The V gene is TRBV5-4, the J gene TRBJ1-5; no definite D call. Trimming left V 0 bases short and J 5 bases short, with 12 bases between. The CDR3 loop spans 15 amino acids. Germline V lookup: CDR1 SGHNT, CDR2 YYREEE (reference sequence). The CDR3 reads CASSLGPGGDQPQHF. The CDR3, as DNA: TGTGCCAGCAGCTTGGGACCTGGTGGAGATCAGCCCCAGCATTTT. The full variable domain, with the rest looked up from reference TRBV5-4 and TRBJ1-5, is ETGVTQSPTHLIKTRGQQVTLRCSSQSGHNTVSWYQQALGQGPQFIFQYYREEENGRGNFPPRFSGLQFPNYSSELNVNALELDDSALYLCASSLGPGGDQPQHFGDGTRLSIL.

The V call is TRBV30, the J call TRBJ1-5, with 8 bases fitting TRBD1. The germline gives CDR1 GTSNPN, CDR2 SVGIG (reference sequence). The CDR3 spans 19 residues. J was trimmed by 0 bases and V by 2 bases; bases with no gene match: 15. Written as DNA, the CDR3 is TGTGCCTGGAGTCGCCATCGGACAGGGCGAACCTATAGCAATCAGCCCCAGCATTTT. As protein: CAWSRHRTGRTYSNQPQHF.

The chain links TRBV7-9 to TRBJ2-7, with D possibly being TRBD2 (5 bases). CDR3 length equals 13 residues. The V and J ends lost 3 bases and 0 bases respectively, with 6 bases between them. CDR1 and CDR2 (germline): SEHNR, FQNEAQ (reference sequence). The CDR3 reads CASSLAGSYEQYF. CDR3 coding DNA: TGTGCCAGCAGCTTGGCGGGCTCCTACGAGCAGTACTTC.

As for this clone: The same CDR3 also results from other DNA sequences found in this sample. The genes are TRBV18 and TRBJ1-5; 7 nucleotides align to TRBD1. The CDR3 covers 15 residues. The trim removed 3 bases at V and 1 base at J, leaving 3 bases unmatched. The germline gives CDR1 KGHSH, CDR2 LQKENI. CDR3 in amino acids: CASSPTGASNQPQHF. The CDR3 region has the DNA TGTGCCAGCTCACCTACAGGGGCCAGCAATCAGCCCCAGCATTTT.